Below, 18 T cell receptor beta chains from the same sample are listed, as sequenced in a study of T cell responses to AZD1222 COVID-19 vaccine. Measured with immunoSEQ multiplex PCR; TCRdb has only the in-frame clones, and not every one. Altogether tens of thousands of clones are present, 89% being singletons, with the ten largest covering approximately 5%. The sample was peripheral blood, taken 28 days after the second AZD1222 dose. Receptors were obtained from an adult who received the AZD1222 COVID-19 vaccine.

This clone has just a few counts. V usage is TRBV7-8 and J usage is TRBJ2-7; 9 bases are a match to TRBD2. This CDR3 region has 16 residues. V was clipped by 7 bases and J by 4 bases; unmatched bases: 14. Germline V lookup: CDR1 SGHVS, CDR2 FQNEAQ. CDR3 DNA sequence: TGTGCCAGCACCCCCCGCAGGCGGGGGGGCGAATACGAGCAGTACTTC. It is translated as CASTPRRRGGEYEQYF.

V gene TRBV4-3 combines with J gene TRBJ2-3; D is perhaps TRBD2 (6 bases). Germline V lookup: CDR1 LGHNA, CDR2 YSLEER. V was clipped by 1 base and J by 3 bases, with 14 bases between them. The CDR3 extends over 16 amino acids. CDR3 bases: TGCGCCAGCAGCCAAGTGTCTAGCGAGATAACAGATACGCAGTATTTT. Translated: CASSQVSSEITDTQYF.

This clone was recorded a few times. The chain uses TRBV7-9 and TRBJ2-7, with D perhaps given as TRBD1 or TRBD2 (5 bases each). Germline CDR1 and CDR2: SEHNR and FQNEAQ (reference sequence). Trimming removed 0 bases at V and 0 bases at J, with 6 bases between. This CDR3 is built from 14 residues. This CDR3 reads CASSLAGTSYEQYF. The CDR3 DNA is TGTGCCAGCAGCTTAGCGGGGACCTCCTACGAGCAGTACTTC.

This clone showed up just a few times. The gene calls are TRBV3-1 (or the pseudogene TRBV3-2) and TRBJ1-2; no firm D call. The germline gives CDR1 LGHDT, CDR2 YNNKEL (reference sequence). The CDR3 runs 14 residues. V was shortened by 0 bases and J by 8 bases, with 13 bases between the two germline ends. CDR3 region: CASSQDPSTGGYTF. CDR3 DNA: TGTGCCAGCAGCCAAGACCCCTCCACTGGGGGCTACACCTTC.

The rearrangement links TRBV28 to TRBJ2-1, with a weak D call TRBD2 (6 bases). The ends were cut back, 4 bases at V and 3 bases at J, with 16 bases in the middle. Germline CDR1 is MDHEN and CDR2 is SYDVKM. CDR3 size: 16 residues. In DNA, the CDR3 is TGTGCCAGCAGTTCCGATTGGCGGCGGGGCTACAATGAGCAGTTCTTC. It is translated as CASSSDWRRGYNEQFF.

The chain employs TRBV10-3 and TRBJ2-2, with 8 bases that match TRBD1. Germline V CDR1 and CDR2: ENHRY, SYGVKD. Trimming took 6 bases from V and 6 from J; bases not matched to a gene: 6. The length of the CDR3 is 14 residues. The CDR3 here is CAIRGQGRAGELFF. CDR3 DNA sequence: TGTGCCATCAGAGGACAGGGACGAGCCGGGGAGCTGTTTTTT.

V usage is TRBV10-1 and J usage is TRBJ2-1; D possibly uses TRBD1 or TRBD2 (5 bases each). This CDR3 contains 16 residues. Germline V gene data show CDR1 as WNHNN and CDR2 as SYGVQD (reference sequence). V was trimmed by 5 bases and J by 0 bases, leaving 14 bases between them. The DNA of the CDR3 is TGCGCCAGCAGTCGCCTCGGGACCGGCTCCTACAATGAGCAGTTCTTC. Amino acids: CASSRLGTGSYNEQFF.

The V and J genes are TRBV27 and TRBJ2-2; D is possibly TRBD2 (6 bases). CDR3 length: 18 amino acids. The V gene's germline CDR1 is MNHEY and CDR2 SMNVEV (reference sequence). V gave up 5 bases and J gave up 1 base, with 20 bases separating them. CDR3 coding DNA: TGTGCCAGCAGTCTATTACCCCCCCGGGGGTGGAACACCGGGGAGCTGTTTTTT. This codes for CASSLLPPRGWNTGELFF.

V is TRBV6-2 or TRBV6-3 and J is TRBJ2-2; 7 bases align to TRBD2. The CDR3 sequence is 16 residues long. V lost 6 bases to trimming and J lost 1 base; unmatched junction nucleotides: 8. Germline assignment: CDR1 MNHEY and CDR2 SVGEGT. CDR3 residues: CASSQTGGRNTGELFF. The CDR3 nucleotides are TGTGCCAGCAGCCAGACTGGCGGGAGGAACACCGGGGAGCTGTTTTTT.

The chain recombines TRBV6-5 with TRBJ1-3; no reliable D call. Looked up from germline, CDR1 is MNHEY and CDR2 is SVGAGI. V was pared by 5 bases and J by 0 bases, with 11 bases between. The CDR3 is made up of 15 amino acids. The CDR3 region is CASSIRRISGNTIYF. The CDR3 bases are TGTGCCAGCAGTATCCGACGGATCTCTGGAAACACCATATATTTT.

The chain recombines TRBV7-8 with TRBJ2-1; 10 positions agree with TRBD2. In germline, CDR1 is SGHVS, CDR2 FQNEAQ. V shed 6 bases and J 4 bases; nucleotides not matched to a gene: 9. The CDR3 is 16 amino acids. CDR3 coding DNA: TGTGCCAGCAGGTCGAGCGGGACTAGCGAGTACAATGAGCAGTTCTTC. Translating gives CASRSSGTSEYNEQFF. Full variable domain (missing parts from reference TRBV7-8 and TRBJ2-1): GAGVSQSPRYKVAKRGQDVALRCDPISGHVSLFWYQQALGQGPEFLTYFQNEAQLDKSGLPSDRFFAERPEGSVSTLKIQRTQQEDSAVYLCASRSSGTSEYNEQFFGPGTRLTVL.

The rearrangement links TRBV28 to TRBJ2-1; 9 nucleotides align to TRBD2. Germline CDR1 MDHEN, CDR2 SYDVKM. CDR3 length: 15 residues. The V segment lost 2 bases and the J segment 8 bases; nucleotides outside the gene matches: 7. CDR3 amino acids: CASSLLAGGNHEQFF. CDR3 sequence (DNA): TGTGCCAGCAGTTTACTGGCGGGAGGGAACCATGAGCAGTTCTTC.

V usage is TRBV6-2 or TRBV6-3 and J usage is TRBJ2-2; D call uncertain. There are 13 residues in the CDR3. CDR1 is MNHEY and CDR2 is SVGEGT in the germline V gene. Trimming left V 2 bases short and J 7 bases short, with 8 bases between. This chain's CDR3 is CASSYRVYGELFF. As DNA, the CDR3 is TGTGCCAGCAGTTACCGGGTTTACGGGGAGCTGTTTTTT.

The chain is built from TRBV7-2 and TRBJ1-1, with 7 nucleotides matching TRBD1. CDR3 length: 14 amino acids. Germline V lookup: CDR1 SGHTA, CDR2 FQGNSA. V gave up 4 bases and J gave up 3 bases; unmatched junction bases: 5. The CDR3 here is CASSSLQGHTEAFF. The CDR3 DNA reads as TGTGCCAGCAGCTCGTTACAGGGGCACACTGAAGCTTTCTTT.

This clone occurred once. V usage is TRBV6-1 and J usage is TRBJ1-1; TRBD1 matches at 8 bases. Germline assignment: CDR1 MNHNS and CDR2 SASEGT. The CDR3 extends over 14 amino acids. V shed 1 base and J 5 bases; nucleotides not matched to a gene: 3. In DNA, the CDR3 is TGTGCCAGCAGTGAAGGACAGGGGCGGACTGAAGCTTTCTTT. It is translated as CASSEGQGRTEAFF.

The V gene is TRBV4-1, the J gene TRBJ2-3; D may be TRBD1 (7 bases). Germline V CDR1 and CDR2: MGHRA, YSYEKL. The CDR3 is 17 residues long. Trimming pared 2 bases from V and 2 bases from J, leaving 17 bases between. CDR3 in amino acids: CASSQLSGRGATDTQYF. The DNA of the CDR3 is TGCGCCAGCAGCCAACTGAGTGGCAGGGGGGCCACAGATACGCAGTATTTT.

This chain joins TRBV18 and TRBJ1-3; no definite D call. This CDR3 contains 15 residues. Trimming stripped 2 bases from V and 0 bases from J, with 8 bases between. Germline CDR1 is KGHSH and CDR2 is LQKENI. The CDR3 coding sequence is TGTGCCAGCTCACCAAACGAGGGCTCTGGAAACACCATATATTTT. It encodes CASSPNEGSGNTIYF.

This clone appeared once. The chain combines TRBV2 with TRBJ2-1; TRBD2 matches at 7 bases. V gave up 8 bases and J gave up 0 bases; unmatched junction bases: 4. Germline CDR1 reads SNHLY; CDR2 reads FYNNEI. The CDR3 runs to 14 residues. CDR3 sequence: CASAGDFSYNEQFF. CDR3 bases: TGTGCCAGCGCGGGGGACTTCTCCTACAATGAGCAGTTCTTC. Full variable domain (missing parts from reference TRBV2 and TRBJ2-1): EPEVTQTPSHQVTQMGQEVILRCVPISNHLYFYWYRQILGQKVEFLVSFYNNEISEKSEIFDDQFSVERPDGSNFTLKIRSTKLEDSAMYFCASAGDFSYNEQFFGPGTRLTVL.